The 22 T cell receptor beta chains given below trace back to one sample, sequenced in a study of tumor and adjacent non-tumor tissue in lung cancer. The library came from three nested PCR rounds adapted from ARM-PCR protocols. TCRdb reanalysed the multiplex PCR reads using MiXCR and keeps one entry per CDR3 protein. The sample carries over 60,000 distinct CDR3 sequences, around four fifths recorded once. This sample's RNA came from whole unsorted tissue. Specimen: lung tumor tissue. All receptors come from a man in his 60s with non-small cell lung cancer.

This chain links TRBV20-1 with TRBJ2-1; maybe TRBD2 (5 bases). Germline V gene data show CDR1 as DFQATT and CDR2 as SNEGSKA (reference sequence). V shed 7 bases and J shed 6 bases, with 16 bases lying between them. The CDR3 consists of 13 residues. The CDR3: CSVRLACPNEQFF. Here the CDR3 DNA reads TGCAGTGTGCGTCTAGCATGCCCCAATGAGCAGTTCTTC.

This clonotype was counted between two and nine times. This chain connects TRBV30 to TRBJ2-5; TRBD2 matches at 10 bases. There are 14 residues in the CDR3. The ends lost 1 base at V and 11 bases at J; junction bases unmatched: 10. Germline values: CDR1 GTSNPN, CDR2 SVGIG (reference sequence). CDR3 loop: CAWSGLAGAEKQYF. CDR3 nucleotide sequence: TGTGCCTGGAGTGGCCTAGCGGGAGCGGAGAAACAGTACTTC. Supplemented by reference TRBV30 and TRBJ2-5, the full variable domain reads SQTIHQWPATLVQPVGSPLSLECTVEGTSNPNLYWYRQAAGRGLQLLFYSVGIGQISSEVPQNLSASRPQDRQFILSSKKLLLSDSGFYLCAWSGLAGAEKQYFGPGTRLLVL.

As regards this clonotype: One base away lies a much larger clone, so this may be a sequencing read error. The chain links TRBV6-5 to TRBJ1-1, with a possible D match to TRBD1 (5 bases). This CDR3 has 14 amino acids. Germline V gene data show CDR1 as MNHEY and CDR2 as SVGAGI. The V end was cut by 10 bases, the J end by 1 base, with 16 bases between. CDR3 sequence (DNA): TGTGCCACAAAGAGGGGATCCTCGAACACTGAAGCTTTCTTT. Its translation is CATKRGSSNTEAFF.

There are many counts of this clonotype. The J gene is TRBJ1-2, the V gene TRBV20-1, with TRBD1 matching over 9 bases. V shed 2 bases, J shed 8 bases, and the junction held 3 bases outside the gene matches. The germline V gene has CDR1 DFQATT and CDR2 SNEGSKA (reference sequence). The CDR3 length is 12 residues. CDR3 nucleotides: TGCAGTGCTAGAACAGGGGGCTGGGGCTACACCTTC. Its translation is CSARTGGWGYTF.

This clonotype occurred a few times. This chain's CDR3 is CSARDQPKRADTQYF. CDR3 in DNA: TGCAGTGCTAGAGATCAGCCGAAGAGAGCAGATACGCAGTATTTT. The genes are TRBV20-1 and TRBJ2-3, with D unresolved. V lost 0 bases, J lost 4 bases, and 14 bases lay in between. Germline lookup yields CDR1 DFQATT and CDR2 SNEGSKA (reference sequence). The CDR3 runs 15 residues.

The chain joins TRBV6-6 to TRBJ2-2, with a possible D match to TRBD1 (6 bases). Trimming pared 6 bases from V and 5 bases from J, leaving 22 bases between. Germline lookup yields CDR1 MNHNY and CDR2 SVGAGI (reference sequence). The CDR3 loop spans 17 amino acids. The CDR3 sequence: CASRPTPGTTNTGELFF. As DNA, the CDR3 is TGTGCCAGCAGACCTACCCCCGGGACAACTAATACCGGGGAGCTGTTTTTT.

This clonotype was observed at least ten times. V is TRBV12-3 or TRBV12-4 and J is TRBJ1-1; 10 bases map to TRBD1. Trimming at V came to 8 bases and at J to 4 bases, leaving 4 bases not matched to a gene. The CDR3 sequence is 13 residues long. This chain's CDR3 is CASERDRGTEAFF. The DNA of the CDR3 is TGTGCCAGCGAAAGGGACAGGGGCACTGAAGCTTTCTTT.

This clonotype was counted between two and nine times. A much larger clone differs from this one at a single base, so this may be a read error. The chain is built from TRBV20-1 and TRBJ2-1; 8 positions agree with TRBD2. The CDR3 consists of 14 residues. V was clipped by 1 base and J by 10 bases; unmatched bases: 9. Germline V lookup: CDR1 DFQATT, CDR2 SNEGSKA (reference sequence). CDR3 sequence (DNA): TGCAGTGCTAGAGGTAGCGGGAAAGATAGCGAGCAGTTCTTC. Translating it yields CSARGSGKDSEQFF.

The rearrangement uses TRBV20-1 and TRBJ2-3, with TRBD2 as a possible D gene (5 bases). Germline lookup yields CDR1 DFQATT and CDR2 SNEGSKA (reference sequence). V was trimmed by 7 bases and J by 2 bases, leaving 22 bases between them. The length of the CDR3 is 16 residues. Here the CDR3 DNA reads TGCAGTGGCCTCAGGTCTGAGGGAGCGCACACAGATACGCAGTATTTT. It codes for CSGLRSEGAHTDTQYF.

Remarks on this clonotype: The germline gene is not matched at one end of the junction; a read error may be the cause. This chain joins TRBV11-3 and TRBJ2-1; maybe TRBD2 (5 bases). There are 15 residues in the CDR3. Germline V gene lookup returns CDR1 SGHNT and CDR2 YENEEA. CDR3 loop: CACSLVARGPGEQFF. The CDR3 DNA reads TGTGCCTGCAGCTTAGTAGCGAGAGGGCCCGGTGAGCAGTTCTTT.

Notes on this clonotype: A read error may produce the germline difference seen at one junction end. V gene TRBV20-1 combines with J gene TRBJ2-5, with D perhaps matching TRBD2 (6 bases). This CDR3 is 15 amino acids long. Germline-derived CDR1 and CDR2 are DFQATT and SNEGSKA (reference sequence). The CDR3 spells CNARVRDWVQETQYF. The CDR3, as DNA: TGCAATGCTAGGGTGCGGGACTGGGTCCAAGAGACCCAGTACTTC.

This clonotype has a handful of counts. This sequence may be a read error, since a much larger clone differs from it by one base. The gene calls are TRBV5-4 and TRBJ1-1; 8 bases are shared with TRBD1. This CDR3 is 13 amino acids long. Germline CDR1 and CDR2: SGHNT and YYREEE (reference sequence). CDR3 DNA sequence: TGTGTCAGCAGCGCAGGACAGGGCCCTGAAGCTTTCTTT. This codes for CVSSAGQGPEAFF. Full variable domain (rest looked up from reference TRBV5-4 and TRBJ1-1): ETGVTQSPTHLIKTRGQQVTLRCSSQSGHNTVSWYQQALGQGPQFIFQYYREEENGRGNFPPRFSGLQFPNYSSELNVNALELDDSALYLCVSSAGQGPEAFFGQGTRLTVV.

This clonotype came up once. At one end the junction does not follow the germline gene, possibly because of a read error. This chain joins TRBV10-3 and TRBJ2-6; 8 nucleotides agree with TRBD2. This CDR3 has 20 amino acids. CDR1 is ENHRY and CDR2 is SYGVKD in the germline V gene. The CDR3 nucleotides are TGTGCCATCTGTGAACATGGGACTAGTGGGAGGGACCCTGGGGCCAACGTCATGACTTTC. As protein: CAICEHGTSGRDPGANVMTF.

A remark on this clonotype: Likely a read error: the CDR3 ends without its conserved phenylalanine or tryptophan. This chain connects TRBV10-3 to TRBJ2-3; 10 bases are a match to TRBD2. This CDR3 has 14 residues. From germline, CDR1 is ENHRY and CDR2 SYGVKD. V lost 8 bases and J lost 6; bases outside the gene matches: 8. The CDR3 here is CAIGLAGVQDTQYL. The CDR3 DNA sequence: TGTGCCATCGGGCTAGCGGGAGTCCAGGATACGCAGTATTTA.

In its sample, this clonotype was seen a few times. A much more abundant neighbour one base away suggests this may be a read error. The chain combines TRBV6-6 with TRBJ2-2; 7 bases are a match to TRBD2. V shed 7 bases and J 7 bases; nucleotides not matched to a gene: 9. This CDR3 spans 14 amino acids. CDR1 and CDR2 from the germline V gene are MNHNY and SVGAGI (reference sequence). CDR3 sequence: CASKVREWGGELFF. The CDR3, as DNA: TGTGCCAGCAAGGTGCGGGAGTGGGGCGGGGAGCTGTTTTTT.

Remarks on this clonotype: Given a much more abundant clone one base away, this may be a read error. The V gene is TRBV7-8, the J gene TRBJ2-7; D is ambiguous. Germline lookup yields CDR1 SGHVS and CDR2 FQNEAQ. The CDR3 covers 12 residues. The CDR3 DNA reads as TGTGCCAGCAGCTTTCAAGGGCACGAGAAGTACTTC. Translated: CASSFQGHEKYF.

The chain combines TRBV11-3 with TRBJ1-5, with 7 bases identical to TRBD1. The J call may be incorrect, as the DNA end agrees better with TRBJ2-3. Per the germline V gene, CDR1 is SGHNT and CDR2 is YENEEA. The CDR3 runs to 16 residues. The CDR3 sequence is CASSLVRRGTNQPQYF. DNA of the CDR3: TGTGCCAGTAGTTTAGTTCGCAGGGGGACCAATCAGCCCCAGTATTTT.

This chain uses TRBV20-1 with TRBJ2-1; D unresolved. V was cut by 6 bases and J by 6 bases, with 18 bases left in between. CDR3 length: 14 residues. The germline CDR1 and CDR2 sequences are DFQATT and SNEGSKA (reference sequence). The CDR3 DNA reads as TGCAGTGCGAGTAGCAGCCAACAAGGCAATGAGCAGTTCTTC. Its translation: CSASSSQQGNEQFF.

This clonotype was found a few times. Being one base from a much bigger clone, this may be a read error. The chain employs TRBV7-9 and TRBJ1-5; D gene uncertain. Germline V gene lookup returns CDR1 SEHNR and CDR2 FQNEAQ (reference sequence). The V end was cut by 0 bases, the J end by 3 bases, with 12 bases between. This CDR3 region has 16 residues. As DNA, the CDR3 is TGTGCCAGCAGCTTAGCCGCGGGTGGTGACAATCAGCCCCAGCATTTT. It translates to CASSLAAGGDNQPQHF. Full variable domain (rest looked up from reference TRBV7-9 and TRBJ1-5): DTGVSQNPRHKITKRGQNVTFRCDPISEHNRLYWYRQTLGQGPEFLTYFQNEAQLEKSRLLSDRFSAERPKGSFSTLEIQRTEQGDSAMYLCASSLAAGGDNQPQHFGDGTRLSIL.

Comment on this clonotype: Mismatch with germline at one junction end may stem from a read error. The rearrangement uses TRBV20-1 and TRBJ2-1; D tentatively reads TRBD1 or TRBD2 (5 bases each). This CDR3 spans 14 amino acids. Looked up from germline, CDR1 is DFQATT and CDR2 is SNEGSKA (reference sequence). CDR3 amino acids: CSVSSSQRGNEQFF. The CDR3 DNA is TGCAGTGTGAGTAGCAGCCAACGGGGCAATGAGCAATTCTTC.

This clonotype was recorded many times. The chain uses TRBV20-1 and TRBJ2-3, with TRBD2 matching over 9 bases. CDR1 and CDR2 (germline): DFQATT, SNEGSKA (reference sequence). This CDR3 has 13 residues. Germline trimming cut 4 bases from V and 2 bases from J; bases unmatched to any gene: 1. This CDR3 is CSATSGNTDTQYF. The CDR3 bases are TGCAGTGCTACTAGCGGGAACACAGATACGCAGTATTTT.

The chain has TRBV6-1 and TRBJ1-5; TRBD1 matches at 7 bases. This CDR3 has 15 residues. CDR1 MNHNS and CDR2 SASEGT come from the germline V gene. Trimming removed 11 bases from V and 10 bases from J; junction bases left unmatched: 20. As DNA, the CDR3 is TGTGCCGGAAGTGAATTACGACAGGGTTCTCACCCCCAGCATTTT. Its protein product is CAGSELRQGSHPQHF.